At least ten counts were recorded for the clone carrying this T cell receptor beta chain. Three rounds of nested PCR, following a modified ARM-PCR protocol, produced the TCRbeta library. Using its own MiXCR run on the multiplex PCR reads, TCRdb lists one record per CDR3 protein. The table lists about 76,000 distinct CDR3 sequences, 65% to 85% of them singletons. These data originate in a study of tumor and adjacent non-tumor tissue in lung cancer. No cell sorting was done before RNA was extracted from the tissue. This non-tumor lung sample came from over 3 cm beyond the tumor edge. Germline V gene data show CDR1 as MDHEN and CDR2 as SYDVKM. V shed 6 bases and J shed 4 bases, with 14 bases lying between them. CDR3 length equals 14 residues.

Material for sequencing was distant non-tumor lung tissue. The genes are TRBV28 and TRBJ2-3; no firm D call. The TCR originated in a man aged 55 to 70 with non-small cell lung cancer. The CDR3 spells CASRSHEGSDTQYF. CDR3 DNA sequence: TGTGCCAGCAGATCCCATGAAGGGTCAGATACGCAGTATTTT.